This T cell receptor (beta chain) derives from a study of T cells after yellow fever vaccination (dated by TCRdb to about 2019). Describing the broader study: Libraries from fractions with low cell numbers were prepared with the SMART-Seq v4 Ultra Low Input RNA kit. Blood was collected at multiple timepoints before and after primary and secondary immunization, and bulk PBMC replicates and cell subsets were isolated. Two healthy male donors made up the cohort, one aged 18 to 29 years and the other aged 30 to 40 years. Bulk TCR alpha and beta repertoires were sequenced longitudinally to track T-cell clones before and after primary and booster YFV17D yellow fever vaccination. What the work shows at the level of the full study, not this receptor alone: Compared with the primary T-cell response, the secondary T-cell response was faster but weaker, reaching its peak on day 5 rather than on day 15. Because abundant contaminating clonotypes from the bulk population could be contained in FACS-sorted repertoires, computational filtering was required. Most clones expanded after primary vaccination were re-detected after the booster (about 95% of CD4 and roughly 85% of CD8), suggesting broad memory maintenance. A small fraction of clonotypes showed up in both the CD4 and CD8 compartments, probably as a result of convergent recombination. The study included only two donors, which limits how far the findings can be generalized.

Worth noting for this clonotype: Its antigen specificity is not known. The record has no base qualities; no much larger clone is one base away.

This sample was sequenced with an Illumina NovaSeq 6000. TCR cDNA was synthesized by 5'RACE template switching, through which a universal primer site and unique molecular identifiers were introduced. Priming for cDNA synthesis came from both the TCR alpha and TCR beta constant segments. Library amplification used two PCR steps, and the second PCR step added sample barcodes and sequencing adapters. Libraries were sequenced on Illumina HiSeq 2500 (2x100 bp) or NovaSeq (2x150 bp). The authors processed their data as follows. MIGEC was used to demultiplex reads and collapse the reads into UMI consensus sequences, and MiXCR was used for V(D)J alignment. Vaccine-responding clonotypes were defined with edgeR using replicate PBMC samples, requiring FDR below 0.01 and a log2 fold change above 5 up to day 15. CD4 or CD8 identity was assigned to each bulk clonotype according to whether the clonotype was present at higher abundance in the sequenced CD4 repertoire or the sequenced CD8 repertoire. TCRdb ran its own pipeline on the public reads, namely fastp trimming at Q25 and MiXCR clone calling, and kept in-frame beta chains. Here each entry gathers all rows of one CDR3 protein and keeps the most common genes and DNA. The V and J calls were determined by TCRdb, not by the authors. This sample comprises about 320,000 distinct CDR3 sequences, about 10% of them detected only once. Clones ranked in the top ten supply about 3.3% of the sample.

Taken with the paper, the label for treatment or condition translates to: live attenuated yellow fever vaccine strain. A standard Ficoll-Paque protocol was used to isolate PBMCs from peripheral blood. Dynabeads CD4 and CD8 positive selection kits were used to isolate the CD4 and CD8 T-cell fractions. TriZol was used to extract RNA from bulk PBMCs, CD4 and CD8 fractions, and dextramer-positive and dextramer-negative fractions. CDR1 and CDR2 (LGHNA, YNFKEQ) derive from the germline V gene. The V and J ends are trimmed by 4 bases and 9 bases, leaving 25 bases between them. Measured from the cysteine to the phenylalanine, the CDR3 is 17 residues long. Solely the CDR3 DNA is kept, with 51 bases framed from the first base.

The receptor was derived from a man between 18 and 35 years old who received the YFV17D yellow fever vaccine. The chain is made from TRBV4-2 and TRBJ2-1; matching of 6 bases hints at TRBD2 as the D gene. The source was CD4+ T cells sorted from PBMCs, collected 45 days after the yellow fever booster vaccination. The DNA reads TGTGCCAGCAGCCTTTGGGTGATTGCGACTAGTGGGGCTGAGCAGTTCTTC. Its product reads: CASSLWVIATSGAEQFF.